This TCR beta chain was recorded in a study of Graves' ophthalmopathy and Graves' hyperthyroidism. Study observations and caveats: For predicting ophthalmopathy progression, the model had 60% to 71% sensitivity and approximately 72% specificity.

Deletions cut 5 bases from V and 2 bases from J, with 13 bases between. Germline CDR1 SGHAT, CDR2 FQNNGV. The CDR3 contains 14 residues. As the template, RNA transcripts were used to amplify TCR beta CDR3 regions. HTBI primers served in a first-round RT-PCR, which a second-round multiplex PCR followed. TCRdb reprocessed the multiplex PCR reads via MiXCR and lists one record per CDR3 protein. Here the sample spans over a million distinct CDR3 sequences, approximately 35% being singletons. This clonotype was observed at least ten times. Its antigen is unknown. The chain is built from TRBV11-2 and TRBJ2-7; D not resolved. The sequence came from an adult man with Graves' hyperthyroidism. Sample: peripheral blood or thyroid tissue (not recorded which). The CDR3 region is CASSPPSSPYEQYF. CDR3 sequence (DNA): TGTGCCAGCAGCCCCCCGTCGTCTCCCTACGAGCAGTACTTC.